The 29 T cell receptor beta chains given below trace back to one sample, sequenced in a study of T cell responses to AZD1222 COVID-19 vaccine. Data came from immunoSEQ multiplex PCR; TCRdb stores just in-frame clones and leaves some out. The data show under 95,000 clones, almost 90% seen once. The sequenced sample was peripheral blood, obtained 28 days after the second AZD1222 dose. The receptors originated from an adult who received the AZD1222 COVID-19 vaccine.

The genes are TRBV11-2 and TRBJ1-3; D is ambiguous. Germline loops: CDR1 SGHAT, CDR2 FQNNGV. This CDR3 is 12 amino acids long. V was cut by 2 bases and J by 7 bases, with 6 bases left in between. The CDR3 sequence is CASSLFRNTIYF. The CDR3 nucleotides are TGTGCCAGCAGCTTATTTCGGAACACCATATATTTT.

The chain links TRBV7-2 to TRBJ2-1, with 8 bases fitting TRBD2. V lost 1 base, J lost 5 bases, and 1 base stayed unmatched. This CDR3 has 14 amino acids. Germline CDR1 SGHTA, CDR2 FQGNSA. CDR3: CASSLGLANNEQFF. CDR3 bases: TGTGCCAGCAGCTTAGGACTAGCGAACAATGAGCAGTTCTTC. The full variable domain, its missing parts supplied by reference TRBV7-2 and TRBJ2-1, is GAGVSQSPSNKVTEKGKDVELRCDPISGHTALYWYRQSLGQGLEFLIYFQGNSAPDKSGLPSDRFSAERTGGSVSTLTIQRTQQEDSAVYLCASSLGLANNEQFFGPGTRLTVL.

The gene calls are TRBV15 and TRBJ1-3; 8 bases agree with TRBD1. With 3 bases clipped from V and 4 bases from J, the junction kept 2 bases outside the gene matches. CDR3 length: 14 amino acids. Per the germline V gene, CDR1 is LNHNV and CDR2 is YYDKDF (reference sequence). The CDR3 sequence is CATSSRDRGNTIYF. The CDR3 nucleotides read TGTGCCACCAGCAGCCGGGACAGGGGAAACACCATATATTTT.

This rearrangement joins TRBV15 to TRBJ2-1, with D perhaps matching TRBD2 (6 bases). Between the trimmed V and J ends, which lost 3 bases and 9 bases, there was a span of 15 bases. Germline values: CDR1 LNHNV, CDR2 YYDKDF (reference sequence). CDR3 length: 14 amino acids. The CDR3 sequence is CATSSASDTTEQFF. The CDR3 DNA reads TGTGCCACCAGCAGCGCTAGCGATACAACTGAGCAGTTCTTC.

The chain couples TRBV5-1 to TRBJ2-5; D is unclear. CDR1 and CDR2 from the germline V gene are SGHRS and YFSETQ. Trimming pared 7 bases from V and 1 base from J, leaving 2 bases between. The CDR3 is 10 amino acids. CDR3 sequence: CASSQETQYF. CDR3 coding DNA: TGCGCCAGCTCCCAAGAGACCCAGTACTTC.

As regards this clone: Other nucleotide sequences in the sample specify the same CDR3. V is TRBV5-1 and J is TRBJ1-3; D possibly corresponds to TRBD1 (5 bases). Trimming shortened V by 0 bases and J by 2 bases, and 9 bases separated the two germline ends. The CDR3 consists of 15 residues. CDR1 and CDR2 from the germline V gene are SGHRS and YFSETQ. In DNA form, the CDR3 reads TGCGCCAGCAGCTTGGTTTGGGGGACTGGAAACACCATATATTTT. Translated, it gives CASSLVWGTGNTIYF.

The rearrangement links TRBV11-2 to TRBJ2-7, with 10 bases aligning to TRBD1. V gave up 0 bases and J gave up 4 bases; unmatched junction bases: 3. The germline V gene has CDR1 SGHAT and CDR2 FQNNGV. CDR3 length: 15 amino acids. CDR3 residues: CASSLDGDRGYEQYF. CDR3 DNA sequence: TGTGCCAGCAGCTTAGACGGGGACAGGGGTTACGAGCAGTACTTC.

V is TRBV28 and J is TRBJ2-7; 9 bases match TRBD1. The ends lost 10 bases at V and 3 bases at J; junction bases unmatched: 4. The germline gives CDR1 MDHEN, CDR2 SYDVKM. The CDR3 spans 12 residues. The chain's CDR3 is CAIQTGGYEQYF. The CDR3 bases are TGTGCCATACAGACAGGGGGCTACGAGCAGTACTTC.

The chain links TRBV10-3 to TRBJ2-5; 10 bases map to TRBD2. Germline V gene lookup returns CDR1 ENHRY and CDR2 SYGVKD. V lost 11 bases, J lost 1 base, and 4 bases stayed unmatched. This CDR3 contains 13 residues. This CDR3 reads CAVTSGTQETQYF. The CDR3 coding sequence is TGTGCCGTCACTAGCGGGACCCAAGAGACCCAGTACTTC.

This clone was counted only a few times. The V call is TRBV6-4, the J call TRBJ2-1; D may correspond to TRBD1 or TRBD2 (5 bases each). The length of the CDR3 is 14 residues. Trimming removed 2 bases at V and 6 bases at J, with 11 bases between. Germline CDR1 MRHNA, CDR2 SNTAGT. This CDR3 is CASSDLGDRNEQFF. DNA for the CDR3: TGTGCCAGCAGTGACCTAGGGGACCGCAATGAGCAGTTCTTC.

The chain uses TRBV5-7 and TRBJ1-2; the D is unclear. TRBV5-7 carries the ORF label, with uncertain function. This CDR3 comprises 19 residues. Trimming shortened V by 1 base and J by 0 bases, and 22 bases separated the two germline ends. The CDR3 here is CASSLWLGRPRTANYGYTF. The CDR3 coding sequence is TGTGCCAGCAGCTTGTGGTTGGGCAGGCCAAGGACTGCTAACTATGGCTACACCTTC.

The chain employs TRBV29-1 and TRBJ1-2; D not resolved. The CDR3 spans 17 residues. The germline V gene has CDR1 SQVTM and CDR2 ANQGSEA. The V and J ends lost 1 base and 4 bases respectively, with 22 bases between them. The CDR3 sequence is CSVEGKGGLAETYGYTF. Written as DNA, the CDR3 is TGCAGCGTTGAAGGGAAGGGAGGACTAGCTGAAACCTATGGCTACACCTTC.

V gene TRBV7-9 combines with J gene TRBJ1-1; D is undetermined. The CDR3 covers 12 residues. Germline CDR1 SEHNR, CDR2 FQNEAQ (reference sequence). V lost 2 bases to trimming and J lost 1 base, with 2 bases between them. The DNA for the CDR3 is TGTGCCAGCAGCTTACAGAACACTGAAGCTTTCTTT. Residues: CASSLQNTEAFF.

The V call is TRBV19, the J call TRBJ2-1; D call uncertain. V was pared by 4 bases and J by 7 bases, with 11 bases between. The CDR3 is 13 amino acids. Germline-derived CDR1 and CDR2 are LNHDA and SQIVND (reference sequence). CDR3 region: CASSREMHNEQFF. CDR3 DNA sequence: TGTGCCAGTAGTAGGGAAATGCATAATGAGCAGTTCTTC. The complete variable domain, with remaining parts taken from reference TRBV19 and TRBJ2-1, reads DGGITQSPKYLFRKEGQNVTLSCEQNLNHDAMYWYRQDPGQGLRLIYYSQIVNDFQKGDIAEGYSVSREKKESFPLTVTSAQKNPTAFYLCASSREMHNEQFFGPGTRLTVL.

The V and J genes are TRBV12-3 or TRBV12-4 and TRBJ2-3; D unresolved. V gave up 6 bases and J gave up 2 bases, with 6 bases separating them. The CDR3 sequence is 12 residues long. The CDR3 sequence is CASSHLTDTQYF. In DNA form, the CDR3 reads TGTGCCAGCAGCCACCTCACAGATACGCAGTATTTT.

The V and J genes are TRBV2 and TRBJ1-4; TRBD1 matches at 8 bases. The CDR3 consists of 14 residues. With 8 bases clipped from V and 5 bases from J, the junction kept 7 bases outside the gene matches. From germline, CDR1 is SNHLY and CDR2 FYNNEI. DNA for the CDR3: TGTGCCAGCGACAGGGGTGCGGGGAATGAAAAACTGTTTTTT. It translates to CASDRGAGNEKLFF. The variable domain in full, with the rest retrieved from reference TRBV2 and TRBJ1-4, is EPEVTQTPSHQVTQMGQEVILRCVPISNHLYFYWYRQILGQKVEFLVSFYNNEISEKSEIFDDQFSVERPDGSNFTLKIRSTKLEDSAMYFCASDRGAGNEKLFFGSGTQLSVL.

J is TRBJ1-1 and V is TRBV5-1, with 7 bases that match TRBD1. The germline CDR1 and CDR2 sequences are SGHRS and YFSETQ. Trimming cost V 7 bases and J 5 bases; bases outside gene matches: 8. This CDR3 has 13 residues. This chain's CDR3 is CASRLTGVTEAFF. In DNA, the CDR3 is TGCGCCAGCCGCCTCACAGGGGTTACTGAAGCTTTCTTT. Filled out from reference TRBV5-1 and TRBJ1-1, the complete variable domain reads KAGVTQTPRYLIKTRGQQVTLSCSPISGHRSVSWYQQTPGQGLQFLFEYFSETQRNKGNFPGRFSGRQFSNSRSEMNVSTLELGDSALYLCASRLTGVTEAFFGQGTRLTVV.

The chain recombines TRBV18 with TRBJ2-5; D may be TRBD2 (5 bases). This CDR3 comprises 14 residues. Trimming took off 2 bases at V and 7 bases at J, with 14 bases between the two ends. Looked up from germline, CDR1 is KGHSH and CDR2 is LQKENI. The CDR3 DNA follows: TGTGCCAGCTCACCAGGACTGGAAAAAAGGACCCAGTACTTC. As protein: CASSPGLEKRTQYF.

This chain links TRBV7-2 with TRBJ2-4; D is undetermined. This CDR3 spans 14 amino acids. The V gene lost 1 base and the J gene lost 5 bases, with 9 bases spanning the gap. CDR1 is SGHTA, CDR2 FQGNSA, per germline. The CDR3 region is CASSLGGIENIQYF. CDR3 bases: TGTGCCAGCAGCTTAGGGGGTATCGAAAACATTCAGTACTTC.

The chain's CDR3 is CASSSSTANYGYTF. CDR3 nucleotide sequence: TGCGCCAGCAGCTCCTCGACAGCTAACTATGGCTACACCTTC. The rearrangement uses TRBV5-1 and TRBJ1-2; possibly TRBD1 for D (5 bases). The CDR3 length is 14 residues. Germline CDR1 SGHRS, CDR2 YFSETQ. V lost 3 bases and J 0 bases, leaving 9 bases between the germline ends. The full variable domain, its missing parts supplied by reference TRBV5-1 and TRBJ1-2, is KAGVTQTPRYLIKTRGQQVTLSCSPISGHRSVSWYQQTPGQGLQFLFEYFSETQRNKGNFPGRFSGRQFSNSRSEMNVSTLELGDSALYLCASSSSTANYGYTFGSGTRLTVV.

The rearrangement links TRBV4-3 to TRBJ2-7; 11 bases agree with TRBD2. The junction had 9 bases not matched to a gene; V was cut back by 5 bases and J by 3 bases. Per the germline V gene, CDR1 is LGHNA and CDR2 is YSLEER. This CDR3 is built from 16 residues. The CDR3 reads CASSSSQLAGDYEQYF. Written as DNA, the CDR3 is TGCGCCAGCAGCTCTTCTCAACTAGCGGGAGACTACGAGCAGTACTTC.

The gene calls are TRBV18 and TRBJ2-3; D may be TRBD2 (6 bases). The germline CDR1 and CDR2 sequences are KGHSH and LQKENI. V lost 5 bases to trimming and J lost 2 bases, with 11 bases between them. The CDR3 is 14 amino acids. CDR3 region: CASSTAGLTDTQYF. The CDR3 region has the DNA TGTGCCAGCTCAACGGCGGGGCTCACAGATACGCAGTATTTT.

The chain joins TRBV3-1 (or the pseudogene TRBV3-2) to TRBJ2-7; 9 nucleotides agree with TRBD2. Germline loops: CDR1 LGHDT, CDR2 YNNKEL (reference sequence). This CDR3 has 16 amino acids. Unmatched junction bases numbered 10, after V lost 3 bases and J lost 4 bases. Written as DNA, the CDR3 is TGTGCCAGCAGCCACAAAAGATCTAGCGGGACTTACGAGCAGTACTTC. It codes for CASSHKRSSGTYEQYF.

The chain links TRBV6-5 to TRBJ1-2, with 9 bases matching TRBD1. The CDR3 is 15 residues long. Per the germline V gene, CDR1 is MNHEY and CDR2 is SVGAGI. Trimming took 7 bases from V and 7 from J; bases not matched to a gene: 13. CDR3 protein: CASTAMDRGVGGYTF. The CDR3 DNA sequence: TGTGCCAGCACCGCAATGGACAGGGGAGTAGGTGGCTACACCTTC.

This clone came up a few times. This chain uses TRBV11-2 with TRBJ1-4, with TRBD1 matching over 9 bases. CDR1 is SGHAT and CDR2 is FQNNGV in the germline V gene. J gave up 6 bases and V 5 bases, and 7 bases lay outside the gene matches. The length of the CDR3 is 15 residues. In DNA, the CDR3 is TGTGCCAGCAGCCGCCGCGGGACAGGGCATGAAAAACTGTTTTTT. Translation: CASSRRGTGHEKLFF.

The chain joins TRBV5-1 to TRBJ2-5, with 8 bases matching TRBD2. The junction had 11 bases not matched to a gene; V was cut back by 5 bases and J by 2 bases. The CDR3 has 16 residues. Germline-derived CDR1 and CDR2 are SGHRS and YFSETQ. CDR3 in amino acids: CASSYTRASGQETQYF. The CDR3 DNA follows: TGCGCCAGCAGTTATACGCGGGCTAGCGGGCAAGAGACCCAGTACTTC.

This clone is a singleton in its sample. This chain connects TRBV11-2 to TRBJ1-6, with D perhaps TRBD1 (5 bases). The V end was cut by 4 bases, the J end by 7 bases, with 14 bases between. Germline-derived CDR1 and CDR2 are SGHAT and FQNNGV. The CDR3 contains 15 residues. The CDR3 is CASSSPRDGNSPLHF. The CDR3 DNA sequence: TGTGCCAGCAGCTCCCCCAGGGATGGCAATTCACCCCTCCACTTT.

The chain joins TRBV24-1 to TRBJ2-7, with D unclear. The length of the CDR3 is 11 residues. CDR1 is KGHDR and CDR2 is SFDVKD in the germline V gene. Trimming cost V 7 bases and J 4 bases, with 7 bases left between them. The CDR3 DNA reads TGTGCCACCAGCGCCGGGTACGAGCAGTACTTC. Residues: CATSAGYEQYF.

The table lists this clone with a count of one. The rearrangement links TRBV19 to TRBJ2-1, with 11 positions matching TRBD2. Germline V gene data show CDR1 as LNHDA and CDR2 as SQIVND (reference sequence). The CDR3 is made up of 18 amino acids. V shed 4 bases, J shed 4 bases, and the junction held 12 bases outside the gene matches. CDR3: CASSTLPITSGGYNEQFF. DNA for the CDR3: TGTGCCAGTAGTACCCTTCCCATCACTAGCGGGGGATACAATGAGCAGTTCTTC. Looking up the rest from reference TRBV19 and TRBJ2-1 gives the full variable domain: DGGITQSPKYLFRKEGQNVTLSCEQNLNHDAMYWYRQDPGQGLRLIYYSQIVNDFQKGDIAEGYSVSREKKESFPLTVTSAQKNPTAFYLCASSTLPITSGGYNEQFFGPGTRLTVL.